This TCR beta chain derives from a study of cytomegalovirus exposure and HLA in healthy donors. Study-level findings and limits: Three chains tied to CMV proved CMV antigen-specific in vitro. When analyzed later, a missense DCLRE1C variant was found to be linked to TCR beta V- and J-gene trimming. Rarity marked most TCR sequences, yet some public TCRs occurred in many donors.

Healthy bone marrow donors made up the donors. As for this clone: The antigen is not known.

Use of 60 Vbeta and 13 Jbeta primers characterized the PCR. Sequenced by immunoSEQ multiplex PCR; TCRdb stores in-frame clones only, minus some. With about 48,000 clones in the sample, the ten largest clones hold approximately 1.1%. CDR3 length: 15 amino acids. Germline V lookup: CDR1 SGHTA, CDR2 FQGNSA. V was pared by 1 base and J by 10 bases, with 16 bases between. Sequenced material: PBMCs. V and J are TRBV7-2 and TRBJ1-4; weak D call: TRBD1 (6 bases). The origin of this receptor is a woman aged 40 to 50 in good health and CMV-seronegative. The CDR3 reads CASSLGAREGGKLFF. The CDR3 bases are TGTGCCAGCAGCTTAGGGGCCAGGGAAGGGGGAAAACTGTTTTTT.